In its sample, the clone carrying this T cell receptor beta chain was seen once. This sample stems from a study of OX40 agonist ivuxolimab in advanced cancers. V lost 7 bases to trimming and J lost 2 bases, with 11 bases between them. This CDR3 is built from 13 residues. Germline CDR1 is SEHNR and CDR2 is FQNEAQ (reference sequence). Sequencing used immunoSEQ multiplex PCR; TCRdb keeps in-frame clones, though not all of them. This table has some 83,000 clones, approximately 90% appearing once. This rearrangement joins TRBV7-9 to TRBJ2-5; D possibly corresponds to TRBD1 (6 bases). The material was CD4+ or CD8+ T cells sorted from blood, obtained in a trial of the OX40 agonist ivuxolimab. The sequence came from an adult with an advanced solid tumor such as melanoma, head and neck, liver or kidney cancer. The CDR3 DNA reads as TGTGCCAGCAACAACAGGGAGCAAGAGACCCAGTACTTC. Residues: CASNNREQETQYF.